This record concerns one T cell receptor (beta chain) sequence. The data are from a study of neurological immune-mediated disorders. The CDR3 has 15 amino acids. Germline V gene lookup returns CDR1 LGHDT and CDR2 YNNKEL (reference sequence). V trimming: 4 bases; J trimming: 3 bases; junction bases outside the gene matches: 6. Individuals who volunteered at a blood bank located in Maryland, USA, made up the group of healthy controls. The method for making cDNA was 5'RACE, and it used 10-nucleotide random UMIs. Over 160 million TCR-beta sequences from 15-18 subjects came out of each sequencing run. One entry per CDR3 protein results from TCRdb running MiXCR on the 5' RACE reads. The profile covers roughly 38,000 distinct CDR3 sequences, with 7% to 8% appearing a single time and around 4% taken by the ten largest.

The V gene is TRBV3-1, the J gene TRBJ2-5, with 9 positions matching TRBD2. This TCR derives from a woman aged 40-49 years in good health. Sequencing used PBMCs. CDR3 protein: CASSPGVAGEETQYF. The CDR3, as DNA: TGTGCCAGCAGCCCAGGGGTAGCGGGGGAAGAGACCCAGTACTTC.